The clone carrying this T cell receptor beta chain was observed a few times. The antigen is unknown. The CDR3 covers 18 residues. Unmatched junction bases numbered 15, after V lost 0 bases and J lost 6 bases. Germline V gene data show CDR1 as MNHEY and CDR2 as SMNVEV (reference sequence). This entry is derived from a study of molecular identifiers for immune sequencing clone quantification. TCRdb reprocessed the PCR reads via MiXCR and lists one record per CDR3 protein. The sample includes some 580,000 distinct CDR3 sequences, approximately 24% of them seen just once. As CD8+CD4-CCR7+CD45RA+ cells, naive CD8 T cells were sorted. Broader study findings: Among about a million naive cells, spiked Jurkat TCR RNA from a single cell was reportedly detectable. Clonotypes topping 20 RNA copies carried over 99% of effector molecules but under 1% of naive ones. Barcode sharing among identical TCR molecules could make large clones appear smaller.

This receptor was taken from a human donor in good health. Some libraries in this study had Jurkat cell RNA spiked in. The chain carries TRBV27 and TRBJ2-3, with TRBD2 matching 7 bases. Sequencing was carried out using naive CD8+ T cells from blood, with Jurkat cell RNA spiked in. Sample subset: FACS-sorted CD8+CD4-CCR7+CD45RA+ naive T cells. CDR3 loop: CASSLSGLGAEGGDTQYF. CDR3 nucleotides: TGTGCCAGCAGTTTATCGGGGTTAGGGGCGGAGGGAGGGGATACGCAGTATTTT.